This T cell receptor (beta chain) comes out of a study of siplizumab effects on memory and regulatory T cells (dated by TCRdb to the late 2010s). About the full investigation: The study examined how the anti-CD2 antibody siplizumab affects alloreactive T-cell subsets in allogeneic mixed lymphocyte reactions built from human PBMCs. General study outcomes and caveats: Whether proliferating Tregs from siplizumab cultures actually had suppressive function was not functionally confirmed. A naive or memory phenotype could not be assigned to roughly 75-95% of proliferating CD4+ or CD8+ clones. Sequences below about 10^-5 frequency were poorly captured, so only a minor fraction of alloreactive clones could be mapped to unstimulated subsets. The cumulative frequency of alloreactive sequences that could be traced back to unstimulated CD4+ memory T cells was significantly reduced by siplizumab. In reactions with siplizumab, an average of about 75% of mappable alloreactive CD4+ clones were Treg-derived, compared with 25% to 30% in control reactions. Compared with memory T cells, unstimulated naive T cells appeared more diverse, and naive cells seemed to make a substantial contribution to the alloresponse.

On this clone itself: The antigen it recognizes is unknown. Per-base quality was not reported, and no clone a single base away is much larger than it.

Libraries were made using the immunoSEQ multiplex PCR assay. The deep sequencing platform assayed about 10^5 TCR templates per sample. Genomic DNA extracted from sorted T cells was used for TCRbeta CDR3 sequencing. Regarding the original processing steps: The R programming language was used for the clonal analysis of the TCRbeta CDR3 data. Alloreactive CD4+ and CD8+ clones were identified by comparing unstimulated samples to CFSE-low samples taken after the reaction. Regulatory or non-regulatory origin was assigned to alloreactive CD4+ clones by matching of sequences to sorted unstimulated Treg and non-Treg repertoires. The clones in this table, taken by TCRdb from immuneACCESS, are in-frame only. Not every clone is retained; where verified, under half of the shortfall comes from an unresolved V gene, and the cause of the rest is unknown. Clone size and V and J calls were adopted from that table, with D and trimming inferred from the DNA. The sample table contains around 100,000 clones; only one count was recorded for more than 90% of them. Of the sample, roughly 0.15% falls within the top ten clones.

Sorted unstimulated T cells and proliferating T cells recovered from mixed lymphocyte reactions were subjected to TCRbeta CDR3 sequencing. Fresh whole blood from about ten HLA-typed healthy donors served as the source for isolating PBMCs. V is pruned by 3 bases and J by 6 bases, leaving 7 bases of the junction without a gene match. The CDR3 numbers 14 residues from cysteine through phenylalanine. The read is trimmed to its CDR3 DNA, 42 bases read in frame from base 1. CDR1 and CDR2 are read off the germline V gene as MGHRA and YSYEKL. The receptor's source is a human donor in good health. The chain uses TRBV4-1 and TRBJ2-7; 8 nucleotides in the junction match TRBD2. Material: CD4+ T cells sorted from blood. The sequenced DNA: TGCGCCAGCAGCCAGCGGGGGGCAAATTTCGAGCAGTACTTC. It translates to CASSQRGANFEQYF.